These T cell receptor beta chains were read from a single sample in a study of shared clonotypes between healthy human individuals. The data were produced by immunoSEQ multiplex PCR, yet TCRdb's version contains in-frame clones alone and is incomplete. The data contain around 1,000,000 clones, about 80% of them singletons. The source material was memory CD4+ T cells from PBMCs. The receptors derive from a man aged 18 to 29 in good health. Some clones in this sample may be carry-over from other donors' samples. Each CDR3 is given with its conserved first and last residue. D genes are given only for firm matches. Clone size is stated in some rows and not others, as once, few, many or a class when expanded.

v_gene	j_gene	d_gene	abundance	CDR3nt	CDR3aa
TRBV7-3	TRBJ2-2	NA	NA	TGTGCCAGCAGCCCCCGCGGGACAACGAACACCGGGGAGCTGTTTTTT	CASSPRGTTNTGELFF
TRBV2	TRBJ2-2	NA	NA	TGTGCCAGCACCAGGACTCTGAACACCGGGGAGCTGTTTTTT	CASTRTLNTGELFF
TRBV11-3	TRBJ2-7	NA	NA	TGTGCCAGCAGCCCGGGGGGGACAGCCTACGAGCAGTACTTC	CASSPGGTAYEQYF
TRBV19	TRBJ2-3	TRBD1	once	TGTGCCAGTAGTATGTCCAGGACAGGGGGCACAGATACGCAGTATTTT	CASSMSRTGGTDTQYF
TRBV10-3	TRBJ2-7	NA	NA	TGTGCCATCAGTGACGGTTCTCGCGGTCAGTACTTC	CAISDGSRGQYF
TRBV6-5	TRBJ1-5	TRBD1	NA	TGTGCCAGCAAAAGGGACAGGAACAATCAGCCCCAGCATTTT	CASKRDRNNQPQHF
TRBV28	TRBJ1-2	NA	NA	TGTGCCAGCAGTTTATCTGAGTTGGGCTACACCTTC	CASSLSELGYTF
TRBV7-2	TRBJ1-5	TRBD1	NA	TGTGCCAGCAGCTTAGCGGGACAGGGGTATCAGCCCCAGCATTTT	CASSLAGQGYQPQHF
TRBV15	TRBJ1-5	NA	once	TGTGCCACCAGACCGGACAGCAATCAGCCCCAGCATTTT	CATRPDSNQPQHF
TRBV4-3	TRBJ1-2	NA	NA	TGCGCCAGCAGCCAAGATTCGGGCAGCGGCTATGGCTACACCTTC	CASSQDSGSGYGYTF
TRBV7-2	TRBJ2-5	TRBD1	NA	TGTGCCAGCAGCTTTGCGCAGGGGGCGATAGGAGAGACCCAGTACTTC	CASSFAQGAIGETQYF
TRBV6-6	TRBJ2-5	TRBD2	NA	TGTGCCAGCAGTTGGGGACTAGCGGGGCAAGAGACCCAGTACTTC	CASSWGLAGQETQYF
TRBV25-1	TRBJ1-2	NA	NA	TGTGCCAGCAGGGGCGCAGGGGTAAACTATGGCTACACCTTC	CASRGAGVNYGYTF
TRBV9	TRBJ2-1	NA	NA	TGTGCCAGCAGCGTAGGTTTGCATAGCTCCTACAATGAGCAGTTCTTC	CASSVGLHSSYNEQFF
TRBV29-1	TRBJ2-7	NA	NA	TGCAGCGTTGTCAGCGGACTCGCGCCTGATGAGCAGTACTTC	CSVVSGLAPDEQYF
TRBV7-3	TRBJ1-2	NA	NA	TGTGCCAGCAGCTTAACCGGGGGCGCAAACTATGGCTACACCTTC	CASSLTGGANYGYTF
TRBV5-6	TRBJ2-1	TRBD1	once	TGTGCCAGCAGCAGGGGACAGGGGAAGTATGAGCAGTTCTTC	CASSRGQGKYEQFF